The 22 T cell receptor beta chains reported below all come from one sample, sequenced in a study of early T cells in non-severe SARS-CoV-2 infection. TCRdb passed the 5' RACE reads through MiXCR, listing each CDR3 protein once. The data hold tens of thousands of distinct CDR3 sequences, with roughly 6.1% observed a single time. The sequencing used whole blood, collected at baseline. The origin of the receptors is an adult who was a healthcare worker with PCR-confirmed SARS-CoV-2 infection or an uninfected control (not recorded which).

This clonotype qualifies as medium-sized (0.01 to 0.1%). The genes are TRBV7-3 and TRBJ2-6; D remains ambiguous. Germline assignment: CDR1 SGHTA and CDR2 FQGTGA. V gave up 1 base and J gave up 3 bases, with 4 bases separating them. This CDR3 region has 14 residues. CDR3 loop: CASSLMGGANVLTF. The CDR3 region has the DNA TGTGCCAGCAGCTTAATGGGTGGGGCCAACGTCCTGACTTTC.

This clonotype has only a few counts. V usage is TRBV4-1 and J usage is TRBJ2-1, with no clear D. V lost 1 base and J lost 0, with 10 bases in between. The CDR3 runs to 16 residues. CDR1 MGHRA and CDR2 YSYEKL come from the germline V gene. The CDR3 DNA follows: TGCGCCAGCAGCCAAGGACTGTTGTTCTCCTACAATGAGCAGTTCTTC. This sequence encodes CASSQGLLFSYNEQFF.

In this sample, this clonotype turned up a few times. The V gene is TRBV9, the J gene TRBJ2-2; D is perhaps TRBD1 or TRBD2 (5 bases each). The CDR3 spans 14 residues. Trimming removed 0 bases from V and 4 bases from J, with 7 bases in between. CDR1 SGDLS and CDR2 YYNGEE come from the germline V gene. CDR3 coding DNA: TGTGCCAGCAGCGTAGATGGGGGCACCGGGGAGCTGTTTTTT. It translates to CASSVDGGTGELFF. Together with reference TRBV9 and TRBJ2-2, the CDR3 gives the full variable domain: DSGVTQTPKHLITATGQRVTLRCSPRSGDLSVYWYQQSLDQGLQFLIQYYNGEERAKGNILERFSAQQFPDLHSELNLSSLELGDSALYFCASSVDGGTGELFFGEGSRLTVL.

This clonotype was counted only a few times. The chain recombines TRBV7-9 with TRBJ2-5; the D gene is possibly TRBD1 (8 bases). Trimming stripped 6 bases from V and 4 bases from J, with 15 bases between. CDR3 length: 14 residues. The germline V gene has CDR1 SEHNR and CDR2 FQNEAQ (reference sequence). CDR3 protein: CASRQGGIGETQYF. For the CDR3, the DNA is TGTGCCAGCAGACAGGGGGGGATAGGAGAGACCCAGTACTTC. The entire variable domain, with the rest obtained from reference TRBV7-9 and TRBJ2-5, is as follows: DTGVSQNPRHKITKRGQNVTFRCDPISEHNRLYWYRQTLGQGPEFLTYFQNEAQLEKSRLLSDRFSAERPKGSFSTLEIQRTEQGDSAMYLCASRQGGIGETQYFGPGTRLLVL.

This clonotype was picked up a small number of times. This chain links TRBV7-9 with TRBJ1-1; no firm D call. The V end lost 1 base, the J end lost 7 bases, and 13 bases lay between the germline ends. Germline lookup yields CDR1 SEHNR and CDR2 FQNEAQ (reference sequence). This CDR3 is built from 14 residues. This CDR3 is CASSLVLAPGEAFF. The CDR3 nucleotides are TGTGCCAGCAGCTTAGTATTGGCTCCAGGTGAAGCTTTCTTT.

This clonotype has a handful of counts. The gene calls are TRBV11-2 and TRBJ1-2, with TRBD1 matching over 7 bases. This CDR3 is 18 amino acids long. The V and J ends lost 4 bases and 0 bases, in that order; junction bases with no gene match: 14. Germline V gives CDR1 SGHAT, CDR2 FQNNGV. DNA for the CDR3: TGTGCCAGCAGCTCTGATCGGACAGGCAGACGAACTAACTATGGCTACACCTTC. It yields the protein CASSSDRTGRRTNYGYTF. The variable domain in full, with the rest retrieved from reference TRBV11-2 and TRBJ1-2, is EAGVAQSPRYKIIEKRQSVAFWCNPISGHATLYWYQQILGQGPKLLIQFQNNGVVDDSQLPKDRFSAERLKGVDSTLKIQPAKLEDSAVYLCASSSDRTGRRTNYGYTFGSGTRLTVV.

In this sample, this clonotype turned up many times. This chain joins TRBV20-1 and TRBJ2-1; 9 positions agree with TRBD2. The CDR3 extends over 16 amino acids. The germline gives CDR1 DFQATT, CDR2 SNEGSKA (reference sequence). Trimming took 5 bases from V and 7 from J; bases not matched to a gene: 15. DNA for the CDR3: TGCAGTGCTGGACCCCGTAGCGGGGGTTTTGGTAATGAGCAGTTCTTC. It codes for CSAGPRSGGFGNEQFF.

At least ten counts were recorded for this clonotype. This chain connects TRBV3-1 to TRBJ2-1; 7 positions match TRBD2. The junction had 8 bases not matched to a gene; V was cut back by 4 bases and J by 2 bases. Germline values: CDR1 LGHDT, CDR2 YNNKEL (reference sequence). The CDR3 is made up of 16 amino acids. The chain's CDR3 is CASSRGLAGAYNEQFF. CDR3 nucleotide sequence: TGTGCCAGCAGCCGAGGACTGGCGGGGGCCTACAATGAGCAGTTCTTC.

J is TRBJ2-7 and V is TRBV7-9, with 8 bases aligning to TRBD2. The CDR3 totals 12 residues. The V gene's germline CDR1 is SEHNR and CDR2 FQNEAQ (reference sequence). V dropped 5 bases and J dropped 11; count of bases not matched to a gene: 8. DNA of the CDR3: TGTGCCAGCAGCACGACTAGCGAACGGGAGTACTTC. This sequence encodes CASSTTSEREYF. Full variable domain (outside the CDR3, taken from reference TRBV7-9 and TRBJ2-7): DTGVSQNPRHKITKRGQNVTFRCDPISEHNRLYWYRQTLGQGPEFLTYFQNEAQLEKSRLLSDRFSAERPKGSFSTLEIQRTEQGDSAMYLCASSTTSEREYFGPGTRLTVT.

The gene calls are TRBV6-6 and TRBJ2-7; 8 positions agree with TRBD2. The germline V gene encodes CDR1 MNHNY and CDR2 SVGAGI (reference sequence). V trimming: 10 bases; J trimming: 7 bases; junction bases outside the gene matches: 27. The CDR3 spans 18 residues. The CDR3 DNA reads as TGTGCCACCCGTGGGGAGGAGGCCGGGACTAGTTTAATTAGGGAGCAGTACTTC. Protein: CATRGEEAGTSLIREQYF.

This clonotype was observed at least ten times. The CDR3 DNA follows: TGTGCCAGCTCAGTGGTAGCTGACTCCTACAATGAGCAGTTCTTC. This codes for CASSVVADSYNEQFF. The J gene is TRBJ2-1, the V gene TRBV18; the D is unclear. Looked up from germline, CDR1 is KGHSH and CDR2 is LQKENI. V dropped 5 bases and J dropped 0 bases, with 11 bases sitting between them. The CDR3 runs to 15 residues.

J is TRBJ1-4 and V is TRBV12-3 or TRBV12-4; 7 bases are shared with TRBD1. The J segment lost 6 bases and the V segment lost 5 bases, leaving 12 bases of the junction unmatched. This CDR3 region has 16 residues. The CDR3 DNA reads as TGTGCCAGCAGTCAAACAGGGGCGGTACTGGATGAAAAACTGTTTTTT. Amino acids: CASSQTGAVLDEKLFF.

This clonotype was found many times. The V gene is TRBV5-1, the J gene TRBJ2-7; 9 bases fit TRBD2. The junction had 1 base not matched to a gene; V was cut back by 3 bases and J by 3 bases. Germline V gene data show CDR1 as SGHRS and CDR2 as YFSETQ. This CDR3 spans 13 amino acids. Here the CDR3 DNA reads TGCGCCAGCAGCTCGACTAGCGGCTACGAGCAGTACTTC. It encodes CASSSTSGYEQYF.

In its sample, this clonotype was seen many times. The rearrangement uses TRBV12-3 or TRBV12-4 and TRBJ2-5; D possibly corresponds to TRBD2 (5 bases). Trimming shortened V by 6 bases and J by 7 bases, and 15 bases separated the two germline ends. The CDR3 covers 13 residues. CDR3 sequence reads: CASSLGSTGTQYF. The CDR3 DNA is TGTGCCAGCAGCCTGGGGAGTACGGGGACCCAGTACTTC.

This clonotype has at least ten counts. The rearrangement links TRBV7-3 to TRBJ2-3; D possibly corresponds to TRBD1 (5 bases). The germline gives CDR1 SGHTA, CDR2 FQGTGA. The CDR3 totals 14 residues. The germline V and J ends were trimmed by 4 bases and 4 bases, with 12 bases remaining between them. The CDR3 spells CASSSSRGPDTQYF. The CDR3 DNA follows: TGTGCCAGCAGCTCCAGTAGGGGCCCAGATACGCAGTATTTT.

This clonotype has just a few counts. The rearrangement links TRBV6-2 or TRBV6-3 to TRBJ2-7; 7 bases agree with TRBD1. Trimming at V came to 7 bases and at J to 5 bases, leaving 8 bases not matched to a gene. CDR3 length: 13 amino acids. Germline assignment: CDR1 MNHEY and CDR2 SVGEGT. The CDR3 coding sequence is TGTGCCAGCAATGACAGGGTGAGTGACGAGCAGTACTTC. This codes for CASNDRVSDEQYF.

The chain carries TRBV7-2 and TRBJ2-1; 9 positions match TRBD2. J lost 2 bases, V lost 5 bases, and 7 bases had no gene match. CDR3 length: 16 amino acids. Germline values: CDR1 SGHTA, CDR2 FQGNSA. CDR3 sequence: CASSLLAGIPYNEQFF. CDR3 bases: TGTGCCAGCAGCCTACTAGCGGGTATCCCCTACAATGAGCAGTTCTTC.

Only a few counts were recorded for this clonotype. The rearrangement links TRBV6-2 or TRBV6-3 to TRBJ2-3; D is perhaps TRBD1 or TRBD2 (5 bases each). Germline-derived CDR1 and CDR2 are MNHEY and SVGEGT. This CDR3 has 15 residues. V lost 5 bases and J 0 bases, leaving 12 bases between the germline ends. In nucleotides, the CDR3 is TGTGCCAGCAGTCCGGCAGGGACGAGCACAGATACGCAGTATTTT. Its protein product is CASSPAGTSTDTQYF.

The V and J genes are TRBV5-6 and TRBJ2-1; TRBD1 matches at 7 bases. The CDR3 extends over 15 amino acids. CDR1 and CDR2 from the germline V gene are SGHDT and YYEEEE. Losses at the gene ends were 4 bases for V and 2 bases for J; bases not matched to a gene: 6. The CDR3 DNA reads as TGTGCCAGCAGCACCACAGGGGACACCTACAATGAGCAGTTCTTC. Its protein product is CASSTTGDTYNEQFF.

This clonotype has a count of ten or more. The chain employs TRBV12-3 or TRBV12-4 and TRBJ1-1; no clear D gene. The CDR3 runs to 14 residues. With 7 bases removed from V and 4 bases from J, the gap between germline ends came to 16 bases. The DNA of the CDR3 is TGTGCCAGCACCCTGGGGTGGGAGGGCACTGAAGCTTTCTTT. Amino acid sequence: CASTLGWEGTEAFF.

This clonotype has only a few counts. This chain links TRBV4-2 with TRBJ2-7; maybe TRBD2 (5 bases). The CDR3 sequence is 15 residues long. Germline loops: CDR1 LGHNA, CDR2 YNFKEQ. V lost 0 bases and J 3 bases, leaving 12 bases between the germline ends. CDR3: CASSQEAYRDYEQYF. DNA of the CDR3: TGTGCCAGCAGCCAAGAGGCATATCGGGACTACGAGCAGTACTTC.

This clonotype was seen a handful of times. The rearrangement links TRBV20-1 to TRBJ1-5; weak D call: TRBD1 (6 bases). There are 14 residues in the CDR3. The V and J ends lost 6 bases and 6 bases respectively, with 18 bases between them. Germline loops: CDR1 DFQATT, CDR2 SNEGSKA (reference sequence). CDR3 coding DNA: TGCAGTGCCTTGATCGGACAGATAAGTCAGCCCCAGCATTTT. This encodes CSALIGQISQPQHF.